The 11 T cell receptor beta chains in this list originate from one sample, sequenced in a study of blood T cell repertoires in COVID-19. Method: immunoSEQ multiplex PCR; TCRdb's copy keeps in-frame clones and lacks some. Here the sample spans about 170,000 clones, about 83% being singletons. Sequencing was performed on peripheral blood. The receptors were gathered from a man in his late teens or twenties with active or convalescent COVID-19.

The gene calls are TRBV12-3 or TRBV12-4 and TRBJ2-4; D perhaps matches TRBD1 (6 bases). Trimming pared 7 bases from V and 8 bases from J, leaving 15 bases between. This CDR3 is built from 13 residues. CDR3 in DNA: TGTGCCAGCAAAAGACAGGTTTGGGACATTCAGTACTTC. Protein: CASKRQVWDIQYF.

V usage is TRBV14 and J usage is TRBJ2-5; 7 bases are a match to TRBD1. The CDR3 runs to 17 residues. The germline CDR1 and CDR2 sequences are SGHDN and FVKESK. Trimming removed 5 bases from V and 1 base from J; junction bases left unmatched: 13. CDR3 sequence reads: CASSVPGIGGLQETQYF. CDR3 in DNA: TGTGCCAGCAGCGTACCTGGTATAGGGGGCCTCCAAGAGACCCAGTACTTC.

The rearrangement uses TRBV18 and TRBJ1-2; TRBD1 might be the D (6 bases). Germline CDR1 reads KGHSH; CDR2 reads LQKENI. The CDR3 totals 14 residues. Trimming took 1 base from V and 8 from J, leaving 14 bases between them. CDR3 protein: CASSPQGGGRGYTF. CDR3 sequence (DNA): TGTGCCAGCTCACCACAAGGCGGGGGCAGGGGCTACACCTTC.

The chain employs TRBV19 and TRBJ2-3; D not resolved. V was trimmed by 4 bases and J by 6 bases, leaving 14 bases between them. Germline assignment: CDR1 LNHDA and CDR2 SQIVND (reference sequence). The CDR3 extends over 14 amino acids. Here the CDR3 DNA reads TGTGCCAGTAGTACCGTTCTCAAGGAGGATACGCAGTATTTT. Translating it yields CASSTVLKEDTQYF.

The CDR3 nucleotides are TGTGCCAGCAGTCCATCGGGACAGGGAAACGGGGCTGAGCAGTTCTTC. It translates to CASSPSGQGNGAEQFF. V usage is TRBV6-2 or TRBV6-3 and J usage is TRBJ2-1; 9 bases are a match to TRBD1. The trim removed 5 bases at V and 9 bases at J, leaving 14 bases unmatched. This CDR3 comprises 16 residues. Germline V lookup: CDR1 MNHEY, CDR2 SVGEGT.

The rearrangement uses TRBV18 and TRBJ2-7, with 9 bases identical to TRBD2. Losses at the gene ends were 2 bases for V and 0 bases for J; bases not matched to a gene: 2. Germline V gives CDR1 KGHSH, CDR2 LQKENI. The CDR3 length is 15 residues. CDR3 loop: CASSPGLALSYEQYF. As DNA, the CDR3 is TGTGCCAGCTCACCAGGACTAGCGCTCTCCTACGAGCAGTACTTC.

V gene TRBV6-1 combines with J gene TRBJ2-4; possibly TRBD2 for D (6 bases). Germline V gene sequence: CDR1 MNHNS, CDR2 SASEGT. The CDR3 spans 16 residues. The V end lost 4 bases, the J end lost 2 bases, and 15 bases lay between the germline ends. DNA of the CDR3: TGTGCCAGCAGTGGGATGGGGGGTATGTCCAAAAACATTCAGTACTTC. Its protein is CASSGMGGMSKNIQYF.

The chain couples TRBV4-1 to TRBJ1-2; 9 bases map to TRBD1. The CDR3 runs 14 residues. The germline V gene has CDR1 MGHRA and CDR2 YSYEKL. Germline trimming cut 3 bases from V and 8 bases from J; bases unmatched to any gene: 7. The DNA of the CDR3 is TGCGCCAGCAGCCATGGGGGACAGGGAGGCGGCTACACCTTC. Translating gives CASSHGGQGGGYTF.

This clone came up a few times. This sequence joins TRBV11-1 and TRBJ1-2, with 10 bases matching TRBD1. The J segment lost 6 bases and the V segment lost 3 bases, leaving 7 bases of the junction unmatched. CDR1 and CDR2 (germline): SGHAT, FQDESV (reference sequence). CDR3 length: 15 residues. The CDR3 region is CASSFASGTGDGYTF. CDR3 bases: TGTGCCAGCAGCTTCGCCTCCGGGACAGGGGATGGCTACACCTTC.

V is TRBV27 and J is TRBJ2-1; TRBD2 aligns across 10 bases. Germline V gene lookup returns CDR1 MNHEY and CDR2 SMNVEV (reference sequence). V was clipped by 5 bases and J by 12 bases; unmatched bases: 10. The CDR3 is 14 amino acids. The CDR3 protein is CASSPSRSGRGQFF. The CDR3 DNA is TGTGCCAGCAGTCCCTCGAGGAGCGGGAGGGGGCAGTTCTTC.

The rearrangement uses TRBV18 and TRBJ1-2; TRBD1 matches at 12 bases. CDR3 length: 15 amino acids. The V gene end was trimmed by 5 bases and the J gene end by 8 bases; junction bases not matched to a gene: 9. CDR1 and CDR2 (germline): KGHSH, LQKENI. CDR3 sequence reads: CASSENRDRGQGYTF. CDR3 sequence (DNA): TGTGCCAGCTCAGAGAACCGGGACAGGGGGCAGGGCTACACCTTC. The variable domain in full, completed from reference TRBV18 and TRBJ1-2, reads NAGVMQNPRHLVRRRGQEARLRCSPMKGHSHVYWYRQLPEEGLKFMVYLQKENIIDESGMPKERFSAEFPKEGPSILRIQQVVRGDSAAYFCASSENRDRGQGYTFGSGTRLTVV.